These 29 T cell receptor beta chains came from one sample sequenced in a study of blood T cell repertoires in COVID-19. Produced via immunoSEQ multiplex PCR; TCRdb's table is partial and in-frame only. The sample has roughly 60,000 clones, approximately 90% seen once. Sample: peripheral blood. The receptors shown here come from a human donor in a cohort sampled during active COVID-19.

CDR3: CASSQGLRRVDYGYTF. The CDR3, as DNA: TGCGCCAGCAGCCAAGGTTTGCGCAGGGTTGACTATGGCTACACCTTC. The V and J genes are TRBV4-1 and TRBJ1-2; D may be TRBD1 (5 bases). V was clipped by 1 base and J by 3 bases, with 15 bases between them. The length of the CDR3 is 16 residues. Germline values: CDR1 MGHRA, CDR2 YSYEKL.

Here the CDR3 reads CASGPYPLAGGPGNNEQFF. The CDR3 coding sequence is TGCGCCAGCGGACCCTACCCTCTAGCGGGAGGGCCAGGGAACAATGAGCAGTTCTTC. V gene TRBV5-1 combines with J gene TRBJ2-1; 12 positions match TRBD2. The junction had 19 bases not matched to a gene; V was cut back by 7 bases and J by 5 bases. The CDR3 has 19 residues. Germline V gives CDR1 SGHRS, CDR2 YFSETQ.

This chain uses TRBV6-5 with TRBJ1-5; TRBD1 matches at 7 bases. Germline V gene lookup returns CDR1 MNHEY and CDR2 SVGAGI. J lost 5 bases, V lost 6 bases, and 4 bases had no gene match. The CDR3 covers 13 residues. CDR3 in amino acids: CASRPTGDQPQHF. The CDR3 nucleotides read TGTGCCAGCAGGCCTACAGGGGATCAGCCCCAGCATTTT.

This clone has more than one count but fewer than ten. The rearrangement links TRBV25-1 to TRBJ2-7, with D unclear. The germline V gene has CDR1 MGHDK and CDR2 SYGVNS. V was clipped by 7 bases and J by 0 bases, with 19 bases between them. The CDR3 loop spans 16 amino acids. The DNA of the CDR3 is TGTGCCAGCACCCCCGAAGGAACAGCCAGCTCCTACGAGCAGTACTTC. It is translated as CASTPEGTASSYEQYF.

Details on this clone: This specimen includes other DNA sequences encoding the same CDR3. The gene calls are TRBV6-6 and TRBJ1-1, with 7 bases fitting TRBD1. Looked up from germline, CDR1 is MNHNY and CDR2 is SVGAGI (reference sequence). This CDR3 contains 13 residues. V gave up 9 bases and J gave up 8 bases; unmatched junction bases: 12. The CDR3 here is CASSIQGPGEAFF. In DNA, the CDR3 is TGTGCCAGTTCTATACAGGGGCCAGGGGAAGCTTTCTTT.

This clone was found once. The chain carries TRBV19 and TRBJ2-7, with D possibly TRBD2 on 6 matching bases. Germline V gene lookup returns CDR1 LNHDA and CDR2 SQIVND (reference sequence). V was cut by 8 bases and J by 2 bases, with 13 bases left in between. This CDR3 contains 13 residues. The CDR3 DNA reads TGTGCCAGTGCTCCTAGCGCACCCTACGAGCAGTACTTC. Translating it yields CASAPSAPYEQYF.

This clone has only one observation. The chain is built from TRBV24-1 and TRBJ2-4, with D maybe TRBD1 (5 bases). Trimming took 3 bases from V and 0 from J, leaving 14 bases between them. The germline V gene encodes CDR1 KGHDR and CDR2 SFDVKD. The CDR3 length is 17 residues. CDR3 amino acids: CATSDPPTDLAKNIQYF. Written as DNA, the CDR3 is TGTGCCACCAGTGATCCCCCGACAGACTTAGCCAAAAACATTCAGTACTTC.

The chain combines TRBV4-3 with TRBJ2-7; D may be TRBD1 (5 bases). The CDR3 length is 15 residues. Trimming shortened V by 1 base and J by 2 bases, and 12 bases separated the two germline ends. Germline CDR1 LGHNA, CDR2 YSLEER. CDR3 DNA: TGCGCCAGCAGCCAAGCCAGGGCCCCAACCTACGAGCAGTACTTC. It codes for CASSQARAPTYEQYF.

The chain combines TRBV27 with TRBJ2-5; 7 bases are a match to TRBD1. Germline V gene sequence: CDR1 MNHEY, CDR2 SMNVEV (reference sequence). The V and J ends lost 4 bases and 2 bases, in that order; junction bases with no gene match: 10. The CDR3 runs 16 residues. The CDR3 DNA reads TGTGCCAGCAGTTCCCCACAGGGGTACGTACAAGAGACCCAGTACTTC. The encoded protein is CASSSPQGYVQETQYF.

The chain employs TRBV2 and TRBJ1-2; possibly TRBD1 for D (6 bases). V lost 4 bases, J lost 7 bases, and 13 bases lay in between. The germline V gene has CDR1 SNHLY and CDR2 FYNNEI. This CDR3 is built from 13 residues. The CDR3 region is CASSGWGLGGYTF. The DNA of the CDR3 is TGTGCCAGCAGTGGTTGGGGGCTGGGTGGCTACACCTTC.

The gene calls are TRBV9 and TRBJ2-4; TRBD1 is a possible D gene (6 bases). Germline CDR1 is SGDLS and CDR2 is YYNGEE. The CDR3 is 13 amino acids. The V end lost 7 bases, the J end lost 5 bases, and 13 bases lay between the germline ends. CDR3 coding DNA: TGTGCCAGCCTAAACAGGGCTGAAAACATTCAGTACTTC. Residues: CASLNRAENIQYF.

This clone was seen only a few times. The chain joins TRBV19 to TRBJ1-5; a weak D match, TRBD1 (6 bases). The CDR3 consists of 14 residues. Looked up from germline, CDR1 is LNHDA and CDR2 is SQIVND (reference sequence). Trimming cost V 5 bases and J 7 bases, with 15 bases left between them. CDR3 nucleotide sequence: TGTGCCAGTAGTGGAACAGGGTTTAGGCAGCCCCAGCATTTT. Translated, it gives CASSGTGFRQPQHF.

The chain is built from TRBV4-1 and TRBJ2-7; D unresolved. Trimming shortened V by 0 bases and J by 0 bases, and 9 bases separated the two germline ends. The CDR3 spans 15 residues. Per germline, CDR1 MGHRA and CDR2 YSYEKL. CDR3: CASSQEIRSSYEQYF. For the CDR3, the DNA is TGCGCCAGCAGCCAAGAGATTAGGAGCTCCTACGAGCAGTACTTC.

The chain uses TRBV9 and TRBJ2-3, with a weak D call TRBD2 (6 bases). Germline V gives CDR1 SGDLS, CDR2 YYNGEE. The CDR3 is 13 residues long. The V and J ends lost 4 bases and 6 bases respectively, with 12 bases between them. The CDR3 DNA follows: TGTGCCAGCAGCATCGGGGGATCTGATACGCAGTATTTT. Translating it yields CASSIGGSDTQYF.

The V gene is TRBV21-1, the J gene TRBJ2-1; whether TRBD2, the table's D call, matches the DNA was not checked. TRBV21-1 is designated a pseudogene. The CDR3 covers 15 residues. CDR3 DNA: TGTGCCAGCAGCAAAGATGAGGGGGGGACCGGGACTTCCCTCTTC. Amino acids: CASSKDEGGTGTSLF.

This sequence joins TRBV5-4 and TRBJ2-2; D is possibly TRBD2 (5 bases). The CDR3 length is 15 residues. The V and J ends lost 4 bases and 0 bases respectively, with 10 bases between them. Germline lookup yields CDR1 SGHNT and CDR2 YYREEE (reference sequence). The CDR3 reads CASSPSFSNTGELFF. The DNA of the CDR3 is TGTGCCAGCAGCCCTAGCTTTTCGAACACCGGGGAGCTGTTTTTT.

V usage is TRBV5-8 and J usage is TRBJ1-1; D ambiguous. The CDR3 totals 14 residues. The germline CDR1 and CDR2 sequences are SGHTS and YDEGEE. V was cut by 3 bases and J by 4 bases, with 13 bases left in between. CDR3 loop: CASSSLWGGTEAFF. CDR3 in DNA: TGTGCCAGCAGCTCACTGTGGGGAGGCACTGAAGCTTTCTTT.

The chain employs TRBV11-2 and TRBJ2-2; maybe TRBD2 (5 bases). This CDR3 region has 17 residues. In germline, CDR1 is SGHAT, CDR2 FQNNGV. V lost 0 bases, J lost 6 bases, and 17 bases lay in between. In nucleotides, the CDR3 is TGTGCCAGCAGCTTAGAACCCGGGGTCTTGAGTCCCGGGGAGCTGTTTTTT. As protein: CASSLEPGVLSPGELFF.

V usage is TRBV5-1 and J usage is TRBJ2-7; 12 bases map to TRBD1. V was pared by 0 bases and J by 7 bases, with 8 bases of the junction left unmatched. The CDR3 contains 16 residues. Germline V lookup: CDR1 SGHRS, CDR2 YFSETQ. CDR3 DNA: TGCGCCAGCAGCTTGGCGGGGGGACAGGGGGCAGGAGAGCAGTACTTC. This translates into CASSLAGGQGAGEQYF. The full variable domain, rest sourced from reference TRBV5-1 and TRBJ2-7, is KAGVTQTPRYLIKTRGQQVTLSCSPISGHRSVSWYQQTPGQGLQFLFEYFSETQRNKGNFPGRFSGRQFSNSRSEMNVSTLELGDSALYLCASSLAGGQGAGEQYFGPGTRLTVT.

V and J are TRBV15 and TRBJ2-2; 7 positions agree with TRBD1. Germline CDR1 and CDR2: LNHNV and YYDKDF (reference sequence). The CDR3 extends over 16 amino acids. With V trimmed by 2 bases and J by 6 bases, 9 bases remained unmatched. The CDR3 DNA reads as TGTGCCACCAGCAGATCTAAACAGGGGATAGCCGGGGAGCTGTTTTTT. This codes for CATSRSKQGIAGELFF.

The gene calls are TRBV30 and TRBJ1-1; 7 bases map to TRBD1. This CDR3 is built from 13 residues. The trim removed 5 bases at V and 5 bases at J, leaving 8 bases unmatched. Germline values: CDR1 GTSNPN, CDR2 SVGIG (reference sequence). CDR3 in amino acids: CAWWGDSGTEAFF. CDR3 DNA sequence: TGTGCCTGGTGGGGGGACAGCGGAACTGAAGCTTTCTTT. Full variable domain (missing parts from reference TRBV30 and TRBJ1-1): SQTIHQWPATLVQPVGSPLSLECTVEGTSNPNLYWYRQAAGRGLQLLFYSVGIGQISSEVPQNLSASRPQDRQFILSSKKLLLSDSGFYLCAWWGDSGTEAFFGQGTRLTVV.

The chain has TRBV9 and TRBJ2-7; TRBD2 agrees at 8 bases. This CDR3 spans 15 amino acids. Germline loops: CDR1 SGDLS, CDR2 YYNGEE. With 4 bases clipped from V and 3 bases from J, the junction kept 9 bases outside the gene matches. The CDR3 here is CASSLESAGGYEQYF. The CDR3 nucleotides are TGTGCCAGCAGCCTCGAGTCGGCGGGAGGCTACGAGCAGTACTTC.

V and J are TRBV5-6 and TRBJ2-5, with 10 positions matching TRBD2. Germline CDR1 is SGHDT and CDR2 is YYEEEE. CDR3 length: 13 amino acids. The V and J ends lost 0 bases and 11 bases, in that order; junction bases with no gene match: 4. This CDR3 is CASSLASGSDQYF. The CDR3 DNA reads TGTGCCAGCAGCTTGGCTAGCGGGAGCGATCAGTACTTC.

This chain joins TRBV11-2 and TRBJ1-2; D possibly corresponds to TRBD1 (5 bases). CDR3 length equals 13 residues. Germline CDR1 SGHAT, CDR2 FQNNGV. Trimming shortened V by 10 bases and J by 6 bases, and 18 bases separated the two germline ends. The CDR3 nucleotides are TGTGCCACTCCCGGCCACCCGGGGGATGGCTACACCTTC. Translated: CATPGHPGDGYTF.

The chain couples TRBV13 to TRBJ2-5, with 11 positions matching TRBD2. CDR3 length equals 15 residues. Looked up from germline, CDR1 is PRHDT and CDR2 is FYEKMQ (reference sequence). J lost 2 bases, V lost 5 bases, and 4 bases had no gene match. The CDR3 region has the DNA TGTGCCAGCAGCCTAGCGGGGGGAGATCAAGAGACCCAGTACTTC. As protein: CASSLAGGDQETQYF.

The J gene is TRBJ1-1, the V gene TRBV9; 7 positions match TRBD1. The germline V gene has CDR1 SGDLS and CDR2 YYNGEE. The CDR3 has 16 residues. Trimming took 2 bases from V and 0 from J; bases not matched to a gene: 7. For the CDR3, the DNA is TGTGCCAGCAGCGTGCAGGGGGGTCCCATGAACACTGAAGCTTTCTTT. Translation gives CASSVQGGPMNTEAFF.

The V and J genes are TRBV3-1 (or the pseudogene TRBV3-2) and TRBJ2-1; D gene ambiguous. Germline V CDR1 and CDR2: LGHDT, YNNKEL (reference sequence). V shed 8 bases and J shed 7 bases, with 21 bases lying between them. The CDR3 is made up of 15 amino acids. The CDR3, as DNA: TGTGCCAGCGAGTCCAAGAGGAGTTACAAAAATGAGCAGTTCTTC. Its protein product is CASESKRSYKNEQFF.

The chain carries TRBV9 and TRBJ2-2, with D maybe TRBD1 (5 bases). Germline values: CDR1 SGDLS, CDR2 YYNGEE. The CDR3 extends over 15 amino acids. Trimming removed 0 bases from V and 4 bases from J, with 10 bases in between. The CDR3 region is CASSVAGPPTGELFF. The DNA of the CDR3 is TGTGCCAGCAGCGTAGCAGGGCCGCCCACCGGGGAGCTGTTTTTT.

The chain combines TRBV6-1 with TRBJ2-3, with 11 bases lining up with TRBD2. Germline CDR1 and CDR2: MNHNS and SASEGT. The CDR3 contains 16 residues. Trimming took 5 bases from V and 4 from J; bases not matched to a gene: 8. CDR3 sequence (DNA): TGTGCCAGCAGTCAAGGGACTAGCGGATCGTCAGATACGCAGTATTTT. Translating gives CASSQGTSGSSDTQYF.